This T cell receptor beta chain was found in a study of T-cell reconstitution after alpha-beta-depleted transplantation in children. Overall study results and limits: For some patients, TCRbeta diversity was high at day 60 because of recipient T cells and thymic progenitors that survived. Newly generated T cells supplied most T-cell counts and diversity one year post-transplant.

CDR1 is MGHRA and CDR2 is YSYEKL in the germline V gene. This CDR3 comprises 15 residues. V dropped 1 base and J dropped 5 bases, with 12 bases sitting between them. This clonotype has just a few counts. Its antigen is still unknown. Construction of the TCRbeta library involved unique molecular identifiers. Each CDR3 protein gets one entry after TCRdb re-called the PCR reads with MiXCR. This sample has about 540,000 distinct CDR3 sequences, with 27% found just once. The sequencing here drew on PBMCs, taken before TCRalphabeta/CD19-depleted stem cell transplant. This sequence was found in a boy in the first two years of life with Wiskott-Aldrich syndrome, due to receive a stem cell transplant. The chain has TRBV4-1 and TRBJ2-4, with D perhaps matching TRBD2 (6 bases). As DNA, the CDR3 is TGCGCCAGCAGCCAAGCGGGGGTGGACCAAAACATTCAGTACTTC. This sequence encodes CASSQAGVDQNIQYF.